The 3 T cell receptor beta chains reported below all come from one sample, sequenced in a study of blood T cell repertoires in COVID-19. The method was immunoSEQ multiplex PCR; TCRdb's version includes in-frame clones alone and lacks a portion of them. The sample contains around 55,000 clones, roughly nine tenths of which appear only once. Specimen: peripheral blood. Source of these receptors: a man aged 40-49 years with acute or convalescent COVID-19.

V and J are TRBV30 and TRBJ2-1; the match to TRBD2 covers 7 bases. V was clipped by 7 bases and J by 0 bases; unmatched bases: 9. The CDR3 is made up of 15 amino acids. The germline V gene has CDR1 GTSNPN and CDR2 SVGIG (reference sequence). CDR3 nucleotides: TGTGCCTACAGCGGGGTTCAGAGCTCCTACAATGAGCAGTTCTTC. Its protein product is CAYSGVQSSYNEQFF.

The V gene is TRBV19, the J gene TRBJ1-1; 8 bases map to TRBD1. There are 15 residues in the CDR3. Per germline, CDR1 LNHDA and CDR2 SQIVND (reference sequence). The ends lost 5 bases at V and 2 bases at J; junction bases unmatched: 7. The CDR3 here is CASSGYRGVNTEAFF. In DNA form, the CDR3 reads TGTGCCAGTAGTGGTTACAGGGGGGTTAACACTGAAGCTTTCTTT.

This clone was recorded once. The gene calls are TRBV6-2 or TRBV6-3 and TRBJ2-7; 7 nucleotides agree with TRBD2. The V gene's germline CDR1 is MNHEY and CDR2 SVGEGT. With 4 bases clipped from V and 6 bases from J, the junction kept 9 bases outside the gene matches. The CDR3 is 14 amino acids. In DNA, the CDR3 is TGTGCCAGCAGTTGGACCGCGGGAGAGGGCGAGCAGTACTTC. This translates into CASSWTAGEGEQYF.